These 5 T cell receptor beta chains came from one sample sequenced in a study of CXCR3-negative and CXCR3-positive naive CD8 T cells. Findings and caveats of the study: CXCR3-expressing naive cells carried TRB CDR3s more hydrophobic than those of CXCR3-negative naive cells.

UMI-labeled 5' RACE yielded the TRB cDNA libraries. One entry per CDR3 protein, without DNA, is what TCRdb gives after re-calling the 5' RACE reads. The sample yields 50,000 to 65,000 distinct CDR3 sequences, of which the top ten take up roughly 0.8%. Their target antigens are unknown. The source material was naive CXCR3+ CD8+ T cells from blood. Stated subset: CD45RO-CCR7+CD27+CD95- naive CD8+ T cells expressing CXCR3 (TNR3+). The receptors originated from a human donor in good health. Some clones in this sample may be carry-over from other donors' samples.

The chain couples TRBV20-1 to TRBJ1-1. CDR1 is DFQATT, CDR2 SNEGSKA, per germline (reference sequence). The CDR3 extends over 11 amino acids. The CDR3 loop reads CSVPTNTEAFF.

The chain employs TRBV6-2 or TRBV6-3 and TRBJ2-7. In germline, CDR1 is MNHEY, CDR2 SVGEGT. This CDR3 has 15 amino acids. The CDR3 reads CASSYLRSVAYEQYF.

The V and J genes are TRBV5-5 and TRBJ1-5. The CDR3 has 15 amino acids. Germline V gene data show CDR1 as SGHKS and CDR2 as YYEKEE (reference sequence). The CDR3 loop reads CASSLSQIYDQPQHF.

The chain is built from TRBV7-6 and TRBJ2-7; TCRdb returns TRBD2, unconfirmable since there is no DNA. The CDR3 has 14 amino acids. CDR1 and CDR2 from the germline V gene are SGHVS and FNYEAQ. The CDR3 sequence: CASSLGGPSGEQYF.

The chain couples TRBV12-5 to TRBJ2-7; absent DNA, TCRdb's TRBD2 call cannot be checked. CDR1 is LGHNT and CDR2 is FRNRAP in the germline V gene. This CDR3 has 15 amino acids. CDR3 in amino acids: CASGLVGGGLYEQYF. Looking up the rest from reference TRBV12-5 and TRBJ2-7 gives the full variable domain: DARVTQTPRHKVTEMGQEVTMRCQPILGHNTVFWYRQTMMQGLELLAYFRNRAPLDDSGMPKDRFSAEMPDATLATLKIQPSEPRDSAVYFCASGLVGGGLYEQYFGPGTRLTVT.